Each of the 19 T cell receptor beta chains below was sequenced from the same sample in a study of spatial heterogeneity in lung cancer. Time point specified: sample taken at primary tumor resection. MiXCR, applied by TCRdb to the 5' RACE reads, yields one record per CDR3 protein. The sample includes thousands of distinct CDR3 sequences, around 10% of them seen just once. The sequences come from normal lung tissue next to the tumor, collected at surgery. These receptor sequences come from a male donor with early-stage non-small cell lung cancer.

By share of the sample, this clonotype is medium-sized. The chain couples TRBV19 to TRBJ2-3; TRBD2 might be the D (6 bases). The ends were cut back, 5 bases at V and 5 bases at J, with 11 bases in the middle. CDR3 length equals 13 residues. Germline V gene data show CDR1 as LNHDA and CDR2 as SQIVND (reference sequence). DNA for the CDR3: TGTGCCAGTAGTGGGGGGTTGCGAGATACGCAGTATTTT. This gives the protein CASSGGLRDTQYF.

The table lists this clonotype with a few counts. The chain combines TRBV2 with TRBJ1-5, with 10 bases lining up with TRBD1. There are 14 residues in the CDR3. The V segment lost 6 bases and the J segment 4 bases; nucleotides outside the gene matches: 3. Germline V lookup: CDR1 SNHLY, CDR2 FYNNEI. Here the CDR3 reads CASSGQGGNQPQHF. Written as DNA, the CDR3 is TGTGCCAGCAGCGGACAGGGGGGGAATCAGCCCCAGCATTTT. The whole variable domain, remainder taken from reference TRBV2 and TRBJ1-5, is EPEVTQTPSHQVTQMGQEVILRCVPISNHLYFYWYRQILGQKVEFLVSFYNNEISEKSEIFDDQFSVERPDGSNFTLKIRSTKLEDSAMYFCASSGQGGNQPQHFGDGTRLSIL.

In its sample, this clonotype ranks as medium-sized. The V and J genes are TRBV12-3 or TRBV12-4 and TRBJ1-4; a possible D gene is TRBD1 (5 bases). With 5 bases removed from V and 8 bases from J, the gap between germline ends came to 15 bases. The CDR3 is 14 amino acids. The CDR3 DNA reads TGTGCCAGCAGTCCGGACAACCGTCGGGAAAAACTGTTTTTT. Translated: CASSPDNRREKLFF.

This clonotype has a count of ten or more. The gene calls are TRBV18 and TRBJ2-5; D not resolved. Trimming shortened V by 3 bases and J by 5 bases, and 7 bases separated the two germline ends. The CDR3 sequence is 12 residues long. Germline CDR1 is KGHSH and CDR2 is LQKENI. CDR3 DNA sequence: TGTGCCAGCTCACCCACCTCGGAGACCCAGTACTTC. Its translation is CASSPTSETQYF.

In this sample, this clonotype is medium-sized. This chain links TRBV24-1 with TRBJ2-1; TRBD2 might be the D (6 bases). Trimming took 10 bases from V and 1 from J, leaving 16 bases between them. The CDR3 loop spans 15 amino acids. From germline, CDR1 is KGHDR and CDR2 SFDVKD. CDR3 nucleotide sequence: TGTGCCACGGGTATCGGGGGTGCGTCCTACAATGAGCAGTTCTTC. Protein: CATGIGGASYNEQFF.

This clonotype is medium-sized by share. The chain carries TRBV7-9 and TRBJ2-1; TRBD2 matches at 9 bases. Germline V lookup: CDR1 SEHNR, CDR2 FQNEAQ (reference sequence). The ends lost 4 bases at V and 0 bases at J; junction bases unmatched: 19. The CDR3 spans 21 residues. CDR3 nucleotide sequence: TGTGCCAGCAGCTACGGTATCCATGAGACTAGCGGAAGGAGCTCCTACAATGAGCAGTTCTTC. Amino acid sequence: CASSYGIHETSGRSSYNEQFF.

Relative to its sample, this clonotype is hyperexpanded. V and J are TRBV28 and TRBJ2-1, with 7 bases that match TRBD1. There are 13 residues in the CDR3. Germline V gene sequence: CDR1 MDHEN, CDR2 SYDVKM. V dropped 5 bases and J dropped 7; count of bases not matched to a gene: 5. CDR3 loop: CASSTHRGNEQFF. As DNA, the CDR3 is TGTGCCAGCAGTACCCACAGGGGAAATGAGCAGTTCTTC.

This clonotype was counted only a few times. CDR3 in amino acids: CASTPVVAATDTQYF. The DNA for the CDR3 is TGTGCCAGCACCCCGGTGGTAGCGGCCACAGATACGCAGTATTTT. This chain uses TRBV12-3 or TRBV12-4 with TRBJ2-3; tentatively, D is TRBD2 (6 bases). The CDR3 has 15 residues. V dropped 7 bases and J dropped 2 bases, with 16 bases sitting between them.

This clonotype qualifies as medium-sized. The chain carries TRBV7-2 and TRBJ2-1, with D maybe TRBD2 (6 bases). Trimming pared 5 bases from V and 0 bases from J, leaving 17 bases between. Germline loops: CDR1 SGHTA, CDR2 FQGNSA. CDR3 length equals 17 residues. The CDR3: CASSPLWVGSSYNEQFF. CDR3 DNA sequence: TGTGCCAGCAGCCCCCTTTGGGTCGGGAGCTCCTACAATGAGCAGTTCTTC.

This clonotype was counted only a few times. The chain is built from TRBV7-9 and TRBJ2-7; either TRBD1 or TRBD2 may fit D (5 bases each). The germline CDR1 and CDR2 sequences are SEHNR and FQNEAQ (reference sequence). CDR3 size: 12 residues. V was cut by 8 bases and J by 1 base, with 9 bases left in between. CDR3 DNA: TGTGCCAGCGGGGACGGATCCTACGAGCAGTACTTC. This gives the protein CASGDGSYEQYF.

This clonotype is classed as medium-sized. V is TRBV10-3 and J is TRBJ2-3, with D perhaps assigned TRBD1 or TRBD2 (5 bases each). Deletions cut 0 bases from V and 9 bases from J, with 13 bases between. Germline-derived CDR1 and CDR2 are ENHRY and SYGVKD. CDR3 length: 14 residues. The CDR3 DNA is TGTGCCATCAGTGAGTCAGAGGGACCGGGGACGCAGTATTTT. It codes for CAISESEGPGTQYF.

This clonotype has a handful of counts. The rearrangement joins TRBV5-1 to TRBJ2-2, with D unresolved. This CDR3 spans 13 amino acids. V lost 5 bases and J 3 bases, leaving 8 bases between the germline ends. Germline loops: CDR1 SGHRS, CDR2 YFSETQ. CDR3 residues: CASREWDTGELFF. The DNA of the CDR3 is TGCGCCAGCAGAGAATGGGACACCGGGGAGCTGTTTTTT.

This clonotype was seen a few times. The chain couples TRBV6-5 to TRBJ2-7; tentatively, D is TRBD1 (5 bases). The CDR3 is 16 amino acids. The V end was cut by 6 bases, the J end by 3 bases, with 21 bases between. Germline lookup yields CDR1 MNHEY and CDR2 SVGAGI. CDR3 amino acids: CASSPGPPPPHYEQYF. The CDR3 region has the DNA TGTGCCAGCAGCCCAGGGCCTCCCCCTCCTCACTACGAGCAGTACTTC.

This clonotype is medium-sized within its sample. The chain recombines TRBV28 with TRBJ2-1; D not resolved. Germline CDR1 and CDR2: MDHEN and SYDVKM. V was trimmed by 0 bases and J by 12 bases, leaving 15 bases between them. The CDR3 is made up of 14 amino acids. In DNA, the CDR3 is TGTGCCAGCAGTTTATGCCCCTCTGGGTGTTGGCAGTTCTTC. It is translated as CASSLCPSGCWQFF.

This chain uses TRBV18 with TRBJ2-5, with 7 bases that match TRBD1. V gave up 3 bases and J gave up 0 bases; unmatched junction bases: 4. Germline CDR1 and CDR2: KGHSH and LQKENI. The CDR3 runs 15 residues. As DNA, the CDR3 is TGTGCCAGCTCACCGGGACAGAGGTACCAAGAGACCCAGTACTTC. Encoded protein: CASSPGQRYQETQYF. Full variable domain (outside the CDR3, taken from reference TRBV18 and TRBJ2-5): NAGVMQNPRHLVRRRGQEARLRCSPMKGHSHVYWYRQLPEEGLKFMVYLQKENIIDESGMPKERFSAEFPKEGPSILRIQQVVRGDSAAYFCASSPGQRYQETQYFGPGTRLLVL.

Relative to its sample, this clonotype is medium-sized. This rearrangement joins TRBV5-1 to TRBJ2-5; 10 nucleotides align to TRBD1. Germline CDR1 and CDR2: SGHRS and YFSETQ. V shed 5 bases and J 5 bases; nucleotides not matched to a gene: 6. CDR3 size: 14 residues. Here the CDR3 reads CASSSTGGRETQYF. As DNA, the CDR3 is TGCGCCAGCAGTTCGACAGGGGGCCGGGAGACCCAGTACTTC.

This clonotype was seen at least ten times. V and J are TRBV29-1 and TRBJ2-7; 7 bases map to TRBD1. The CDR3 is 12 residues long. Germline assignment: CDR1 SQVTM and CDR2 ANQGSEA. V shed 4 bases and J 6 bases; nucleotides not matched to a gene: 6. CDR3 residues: CSVARTGGEQYF. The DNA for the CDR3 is TGCAGCGTTGCCCGGACAGGCGGCGAGCAGTACTTC.

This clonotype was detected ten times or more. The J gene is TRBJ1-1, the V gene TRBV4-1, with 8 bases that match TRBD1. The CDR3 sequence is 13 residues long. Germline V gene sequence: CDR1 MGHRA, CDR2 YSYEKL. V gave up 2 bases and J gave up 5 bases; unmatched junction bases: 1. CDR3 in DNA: TGCGCCAGCAGCCAACAGGGGGCAACTGAAGCTTTCTTT. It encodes CASSQQGATEAFF.

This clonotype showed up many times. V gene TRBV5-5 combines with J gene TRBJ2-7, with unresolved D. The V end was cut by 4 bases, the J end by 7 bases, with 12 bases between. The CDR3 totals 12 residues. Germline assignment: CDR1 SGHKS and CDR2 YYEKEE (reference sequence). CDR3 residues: CASSAHLGEQYF. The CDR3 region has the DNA TGTGCCAGCAGCGCCCACCTGGGGGAGCAGTACTTC.